This T cell receptor (beta chain) came from a study of blood T cells in healthy people across ages. Aged roughly 6 to 100, donors were systemically healthy Caucasians from Russia. Study results and caveats: Older age went with lower TCR beta diversity per million T cells, in a roughly linear way.

About this clonotype: The target antigen is unknown.

A sample-barcoded 5' primer and a J-beta primer mix were used in a second PCR of about 7 to 12 cycles. TCRdb re-called the 5' RACE reads with MiXCR, one entry per CDR3 protein. Of roughly 1.5 million distinct CDR3 sequences in the sample, roughly 43% were seen once. Germline V CDR1 and CDR2: DFQATT, SNEGSKA (reference sequence). V lost 3 bases and J lost 6, with 8 bases in between. This CDR3 is built from 11 residues. Material: blood. This sequence joins TRBV20-1 and TRBJ1-2; no firm D call. This TCR derives from a woman under 30 in good health. CDR3 nucleotide sequence: TGCAGTGCTAGTAGGCTGAATGGCTACACCTTC. It is translated as CSASRLNGYTF.